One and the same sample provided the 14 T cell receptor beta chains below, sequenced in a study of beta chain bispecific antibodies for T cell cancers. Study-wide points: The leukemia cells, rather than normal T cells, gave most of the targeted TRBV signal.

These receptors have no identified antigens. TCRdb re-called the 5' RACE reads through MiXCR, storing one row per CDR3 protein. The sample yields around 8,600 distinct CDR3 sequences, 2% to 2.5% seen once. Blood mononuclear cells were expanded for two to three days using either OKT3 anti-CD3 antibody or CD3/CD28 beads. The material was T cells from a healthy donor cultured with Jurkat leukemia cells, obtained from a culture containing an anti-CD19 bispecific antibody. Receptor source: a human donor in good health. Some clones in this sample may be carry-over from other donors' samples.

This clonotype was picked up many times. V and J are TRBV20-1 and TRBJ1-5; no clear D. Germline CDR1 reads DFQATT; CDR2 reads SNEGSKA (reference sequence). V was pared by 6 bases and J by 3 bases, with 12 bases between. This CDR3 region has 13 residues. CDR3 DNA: TGCAGTGCAGTCCGGGGAATCAATCAGCCCCAGCATTTT. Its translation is CSAVRGINQPQHF.

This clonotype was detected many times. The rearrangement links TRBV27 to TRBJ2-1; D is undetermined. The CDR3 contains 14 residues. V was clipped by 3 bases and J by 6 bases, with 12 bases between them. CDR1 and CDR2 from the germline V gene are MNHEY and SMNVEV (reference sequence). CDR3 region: CASSLYGQSNEQFF. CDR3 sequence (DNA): TGTGCCAGCAGTTTGTATGGCCAATCCAATGAGCAGTTCTTC.

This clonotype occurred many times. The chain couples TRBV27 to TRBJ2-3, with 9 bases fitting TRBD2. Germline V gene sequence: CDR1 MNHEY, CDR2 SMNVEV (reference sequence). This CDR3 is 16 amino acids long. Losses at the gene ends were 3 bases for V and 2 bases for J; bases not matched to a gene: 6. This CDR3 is CASSFSGGLPTDTQYF. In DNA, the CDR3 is TGTGCCAGCAGTTTTAGCGGGGGCCTTCCCACAGATACGCAGTATTTT.

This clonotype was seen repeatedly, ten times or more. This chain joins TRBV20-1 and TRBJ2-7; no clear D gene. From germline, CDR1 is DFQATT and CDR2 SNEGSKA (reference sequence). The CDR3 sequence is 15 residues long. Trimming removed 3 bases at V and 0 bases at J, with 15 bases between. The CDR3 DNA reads TGCAGTGCTAGGGTCCCGGCCCTGAACTCCTACGAGCAGTACTTC. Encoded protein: CSARVPALNSYEQYF.

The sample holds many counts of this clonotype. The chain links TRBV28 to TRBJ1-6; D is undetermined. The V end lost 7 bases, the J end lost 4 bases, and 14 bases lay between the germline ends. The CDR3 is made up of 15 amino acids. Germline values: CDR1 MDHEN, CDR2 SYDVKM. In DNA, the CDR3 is TGTGCCAGCAACCTGGAAGGATCTTATAATTCACCCCTCCACTTT. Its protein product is CASNLEGSYNSPLHF.

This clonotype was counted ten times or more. The CDR3 nucleotides are TGTGCCAGCAGCTCCCAGGGCCCGACTGAAGCTTTCTTT. It is translated as CASSSQGPTEAFF. The chain joins TRBV3-1 to TRBJ1-1; D is possibly TRBD1 (5 bases). The ends were cut back, 5 bases at V and 5 bases at J, with 12 bases in the middle. There are 13 residues in the CDR3. Looked up from germline, CDR1 is LGHDT and CDR2 is YNNKEL (reference sequence).

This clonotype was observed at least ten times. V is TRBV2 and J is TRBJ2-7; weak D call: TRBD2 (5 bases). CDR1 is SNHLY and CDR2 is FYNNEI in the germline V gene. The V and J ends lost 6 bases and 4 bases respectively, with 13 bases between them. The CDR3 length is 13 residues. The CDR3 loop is CASRGAFRYEQYF. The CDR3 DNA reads TGTGCCAGCAGGGGAGCCTTTAGGTACGAGCAGTACTTC.

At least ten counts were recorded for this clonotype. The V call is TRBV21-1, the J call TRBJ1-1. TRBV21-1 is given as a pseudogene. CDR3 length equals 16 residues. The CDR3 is CASSKKGNKLSTEAFF. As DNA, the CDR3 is TGTGCCAGCAGCAAAAAAGGGAACAAGCTGAGCACTGAAGCTTTCTTT.

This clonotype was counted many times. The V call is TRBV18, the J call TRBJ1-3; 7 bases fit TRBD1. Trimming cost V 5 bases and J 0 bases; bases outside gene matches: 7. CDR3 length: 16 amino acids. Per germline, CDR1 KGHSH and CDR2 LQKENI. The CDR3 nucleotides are TGTGCCAGCTCATCGGGACAGCTATACTCTGGAAACACCATATATTTT. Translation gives CASSSGQLYSGNTIYF.

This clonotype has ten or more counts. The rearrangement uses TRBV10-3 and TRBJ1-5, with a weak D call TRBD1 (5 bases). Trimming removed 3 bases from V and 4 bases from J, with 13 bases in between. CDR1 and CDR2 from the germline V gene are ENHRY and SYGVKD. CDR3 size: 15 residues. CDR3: CAISEGGVGNQPQHF. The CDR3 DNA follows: TGTGCCATCAGTGAAGGAGGGGTAGGAAATCAGCCCCAGCATTTT.

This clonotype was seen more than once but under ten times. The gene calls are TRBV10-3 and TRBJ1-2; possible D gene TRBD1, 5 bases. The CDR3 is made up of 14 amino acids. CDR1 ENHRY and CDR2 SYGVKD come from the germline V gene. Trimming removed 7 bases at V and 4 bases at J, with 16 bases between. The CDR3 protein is CAITPGTGLYGYTF. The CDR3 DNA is TGTGCCATCACTCCCGGGACGGGCCTCTATGGCTACACCTTC.

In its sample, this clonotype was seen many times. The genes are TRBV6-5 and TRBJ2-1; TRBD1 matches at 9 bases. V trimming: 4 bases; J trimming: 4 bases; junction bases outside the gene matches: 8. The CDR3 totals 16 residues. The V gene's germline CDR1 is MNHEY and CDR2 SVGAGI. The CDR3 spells CASSSIRQGGYNEQFF. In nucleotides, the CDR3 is TGTGCCAGCAGTTCTATAAGACAGGGGGGATACAATGAGCAGTTCTTC.

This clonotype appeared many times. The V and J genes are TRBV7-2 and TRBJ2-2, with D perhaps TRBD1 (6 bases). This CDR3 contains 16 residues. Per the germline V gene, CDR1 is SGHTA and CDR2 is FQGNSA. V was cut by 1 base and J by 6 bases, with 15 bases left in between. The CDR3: CASSLEGTGMAGELFF. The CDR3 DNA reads TGTGCCAGCAGCTTAGAGGGTACAGGGATGGCCGGGGAGCTGTTTTTT.

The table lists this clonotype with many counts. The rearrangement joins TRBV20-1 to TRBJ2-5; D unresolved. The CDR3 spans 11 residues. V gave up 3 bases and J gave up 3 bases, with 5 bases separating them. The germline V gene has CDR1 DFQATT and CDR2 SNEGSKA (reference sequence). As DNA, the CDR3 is TGCAGTGCTAGTAGGGAAGAGACCCAGTACTTC. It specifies CSASREETQYF.